What follows are 23 T cell receptor beta chains derived from one specimen sequenced in a study of blood T cell repertoires in COVID-19. Sequenced by immunoSEQ multiplex PCR; TCRdb stores in-frame clones only, minus some. Seen here are about 170,000 clones, 80% to 90% observed once, and the top ten hold about 3.6%. The sample taken for sequencing was PBMCs or T cells enriched from blood (not recorded which). Receptors were obtained from a woman aged 45-65 years in a cohort exposed to, infected with or recovered from COVID-19 (not recorded which).

The genes are TRBV6-6 and TRBJ2-3; D not resolved. Germline V gives CDR1 MNHNY, CDR2 SVGAGI (reference sequence). The CDR3 is 12 residues long. The V and J ends lost 5 bases and 3 bases respectively, with 6 bases between them. The CDR3 reads CASSQTTDTQYF. DNA of the CDR3: TGTGCCAGCAGTCAGACTACAGATACGCAGTATTTT.

The CDR3 spells CASSVEDSYGYTF. CDR3 coding DNA: TGTGCCAGCAGCGTAGAAGACAGCTATGGCTACACCTTC. The chain is built from TRBV9 and TRBJ1-2, with TRBD1 as a possible D gene (5 bases). Deletions cut 0 bases from V and 4 bases from J, with 7 bases between. From germline, CDR1 is SGDLS and CDR2 YYNGEE. CDR3 length equals 13 residues.

V usage is TRBV15 and J usage is TRBJ2-7, with 10 bases lining up with TRBD2. This CDR3 comprises 15 residues. The V gene's germline CDR1 is LNHNV and CDR2 YYDKDF (reference sequence). With 0 bases clipped from V and 4 bases from J, the junction kept 3 bases outside the gene matches. CDR3 nucleotides: TGTGCCACCAGCAGAGATTTGACTAGCGGGTACGAGCAGTACTTC. Translation gives CATSRDLTSGYEQYF.

The rearrangement links TRBV5-4 to TRBJ2-3; 7 bases line up with TRBD1. CDR1 SGHNT and CDR2 YYREEE come from the germline V gene (reference sequence). Trimming took 4 bases from V and 2 from J; bases not matched to a gene: 10. The CDR3 is 16 amino acids. Here the CDR3 reads CASSPGTATYTDTQYF. CDR3 bases: TGTGCCAGCAGCCCGGGGACAGCGACTTACACAGATACGCAGTATTTT.

The chain uses TRBV11-2 and TRBJ1-1; D uncertain. V dropped 5 bases and J dropped 1 base, with 8 bases sitting between them. Germline CDR1 and CDR2: SGHAT and FQNNGV. The CDR3 spans 13 residues. CDR3: CASSLYSNTEAFF. CDR3 nucleotide sequence: TGTGCCAGCAGCCTTTACTCGAACACTGAAGCTTTCTTT.

V and J are TRBV5-6 and TRBJ2-5; 10 bases map to TRBD2. Germline assignment: CDR1 SGHDT and CDR2 YYEEEE. The junction had 12 bases not matched to a gene; V was cut back by 2 bases and J by 5 bases. CDR3 size: 17 residues. The CDR3 nucleotides read TGTGCCAGCAGCTTAGTTCCGAGCGGGGGGGCCAGGGAGACCCAGTACTTC. Residues: CASSLVPSGGARETQYF.

This chain uses TRBV12-3 or TRBV12-4 with TRBJ1-2; 7 nucleotides match TRBD1. The CDR3 consists of 13 residues. V lost 7 bases, J lost 6 bases, and 8 bases stayed unmatched. The CDR3 reads CASNDHRGNGYTF. CDR3 nucleotides: TGTGCCAGCAACGACCACAGGGGAAATGGCTACACCTTC.

V is TRBV7-9 and J is TRBJ2-3; D perhaps matches TRBD2 (6 bases). The CDR3 extends over 16 amino acids. V gave up 3 bases and J gave up 1 base, with 14 bases separating them. Germline assignment: CDR1 SEHNR and CDR2 FQNEAQ (reference sequence). The CDR3 reads CASSFNWGEGTDTQYF. In nucleotides, the CDR3 is TGTGCCAGCAGCTTCAATTGGGGGGAGGGCACAGATACGCAGTATTTT.

A remark on this clone: The junction differs from germline at one of its ends, possibly a read error. The chain is built from TRBV29-1 and TRBJ1-5; D gene unclear. Germline V gene sequence: CDR1 SQVTM, CDR2 ANQGSEA. The CDR3 has 14 residues. CDR3 loop: CSVEDPGSNQPQHF. The CDR3 DNA reads TGCAGCGTGGAAGACCCGGGAAGCAATCAGCCCCAGCATTTT.

The chain combines TRBV1 with TRBJ1-5; the table's D call of TRBD1 was not tested on the DNA. TRBV1 is labeled a pseudogene. The CDR3 is 15 residues long. CDR3 in amino acids: CTSPQGVGSNQPQHF. DNA for the CDR3: TGCACCAGTCCGCAGGGGGTGGGTAGCAATCAGCCCCAGCATTTT.

The chain employs TRBV28 and TRBJ1-4; perhaps TRBD1 as D (6 bases). In germline, CDR1 is MDHEN, CDR2 SYDVKM. V was clipped by 2 bases and J by 5 bases, with 15 bases between them. The CDR3 is 16 amino acids. Here the CDR3 DNA reads TGTGCCAGCAGTTTAAGGGTGGACAGTCAGAATGAAAAACTGTTTTTT. Its translation: CASSLRVDSQNEKLFF. The full variable domain, rest sourced from reference TRBV28 and TRBJ1-4, is DVKVTQSSRYLVKRTGEKVFLECVQDMDHENMFWYRQDPGLGLRLIYFSYDVKMKEKGDIPEGYSVSREKKERFSLILESASTNQTSMYLCASSLRVDSQNEKLFFGSGTQLSVL.

Only one count was recorded for this clone. V and J are TRBV6-4 and TRBJ2-1, with D maybe TRBD1 (5 bases). The CDR3 contains 16 residues. V lost 4 bases to trimming and J lost 9 bases, with 22 bases between them. CDR1 and CDR2 from the germline V gene are MRHNA and SNTAGT. CDR3 coding DNA: TGTGCCAGCAGTGTTTCCCAACTTACAGGTTTGGGTGAGCAGTTCTTC. It encodes CASSVSQLTGLGEQFF.

This clone was counted only a few times. The rearrangement joins TRBV27 to TRBJ2-1; TRBD1 aligns across 8 bases. The germline V gene encodes CDR1 MNHEY and CDR2 SMNVEV (reference sequence). This CDR3 is built from 14 residues. V lost 4 bases to trimming and J lost 7 bases; unmatched junction nucleotides: 6. CDR3 sequence: CASSSSDRVNEQFF. CDR3 DNA sequence: TGTGCCAGCAGTTCCTCGGACAGGGTGAATGAGCAGTTCTTC.

J is TRBJ1-1 and V is TRBV19; 9 bases map to TRBD1. V gave up 2 bases and J gave up 3 bases; unmatched junction bases: 4. The CDR3 loop spans 15 amino acids. Germline values: CDR1 LNHDA, CDR2 SQIVND (reference sequence). The CDR3 spells CASSIRTGADTEAFF. DNA of the CDR3: TGTGCCAGTAGTATACGGACAGGGGCGGACACTGAAGCTTTCTTT.

V and J are TRBV9 and TRBJ2-5, with 7 bases that match TRBD1. Trimming at V came to 4 bases and at J to 2 bases, leaving 11 bases not matched to a gene. Looked up from germline, CDR1 is SGDLS and CDR2 is YYNGEE. This CDR3 is 16 amino acids long. The CDR3, as DNA: TGTGCCAGCAGCTTCGACGGGACAGCGATTCAAGAGACCCAGTACTTC. Encoded protein: CASSFDGTAIQETQYF. Together with reference TRBV9 and TRBJ2-5, the CDR3 gives the full variable domain: DSGVTQTPKHLITATGQRVTLRCSPRSGDLSVYWYQQSLDQGLQFLIQYYNGEERAKGNILERFSAQQFPDLHSELNLSSLELGDSALYFCASSFDGTAIQETQYFGPGTRLLVL.

The chain couples TRBV30 to TRBJ1-5; D is unclear. Germline V gene sequence: CDR1 GTSNPN, CDR2 SVGIG (reference sequence). There are 15 residues in the CDR3. V was shortened by 0 bases and J by 6 bases, with 15 bases between the two germline ends. CDR3: CAWSVGDGNSQPQHF. The CDR3 nucleotides are TGTGCCTGGAGTGTCGGTGATGGCAACAGTCAGCCCCAGCATTTT. Full variable domain (remainder filled in from reference TRBV30 and TRBJ1-5): SQTIHQWPATLVQPVGSPLSLECTVEGTSNPNLYWYRQAAGRGLQLLFYSVGIGQISSEVPQNLSASRPQDRQFILSSKKLLLSDSGFYLCAWSVGDGNSQPQHFGDGTRLSIL.

The V call is TRBV5-8, the J call TRBJ2-7; TRBD1 matches at 8 bases. Germline CDR1 reads SGHTS; CDR2 reads YDEGEE. The CDR3 is 13 residues long. J gave up 2 bases and V 4 bases, and 2 bases lay outside the gene matches. DNA of the CDR3: TGTGCCAGCAGCCAGGACAGGGCCTACGAGCAGTACTTC. Amino acids: CASSQDRAYEQYF.

This rearrangement joins TRBV27 to TRBJ2-1; 8 nucleotides align to TRBD2. Germline CDR1 and CDR2: MNHEY and SMNVEV (reference sequence). V shed 10 bases, J shed 5 bases, and the junction held 10 bases outside the gene matches. This CDR3 comprises 14 residues. CDR3 bases: TGTGCCACCACGAGGGCGGGAGGAGACAATGAGCAGTTCTTC. As protein: CATTRAGGDNEQFF.

This sequence joins TRBV19 and TRBJ1-5, with D possibly being TRBD1 (5 bases). Germline CDR1 reads LNHDA; CDR2 reads SQIVND (reference sequence). This CDR3 is built from 15 residues. The V end lost 5 bases, the J end lost 1 base, and 12 bases lay between the germline ends. CDR3 nucleotide sequence: TGTGCCAGTAGTGCACGGACACTAAGCAATCAGCCCCAGCATTTT. Translation gives CASSARTLSNQPQHF.

The chain links TRBV19 to TRBJ2-3; TRBD2 is a possible D gene (7 bases). Trimming removed 3 bases from V and 2 bases from J, with 15 bases in between. From germline, CDR1 is LNHDA and CDR2 SQIVND (reference sequence). The CDR3 length is 16 residues. CDR3 protein: CASSMKSGGYTDTQYF. CDR3 sequence (DNA): TGTGCCAGTAGTATGAAGTCGGGGGGCTACACAGATACGCAGTATTTT.

The V gene is TRBV9, the J gene TRBJ2-3; D is possibly TRBD2 (6 bases). V was cut by 2 bases and J by 4 bases, with 20 bases left in between. CDR1 SGDLS and CDR2 YYNGEE come from the germline V gene. This CDR3 region has 17 residues. The CDR3 DNA reads as TGTGCCAGCAGCGTTCCCGGGACTCCTTATAGCCCAGATACGCAGTATTTT. Translation: CASSVPGTPYSPDTQYF.

The chain links TRBV6-2 or TRBV6-3 to TRBJ2-3; TRBD2 agrees at 7 bases. The J segment lost 1 base and the V segment lost 5 bases, leaving 3 bases of the junction unmatched. Germline CDR1 and CDR2: MNHEY and SVGEGT. The CDR3 is 14 residues long. CDR3 residues: CASSQRGGTDTQYF. DNA of the CDR3: TGTGCCAGCAGTCAGCGGGGCGGCACAGATACGCAGTATTTT.

This chain uses TRBV9 with TRBJ2-4; weak D call: TRBD2 (7 bases). CDR1 is SGDLS and CDR2 is YYNGEE in the germline V gene. V was trimmed by 4 bases and J by 8 bases, leaving 19 bases between them. The CDR3 contains 15 residues. The CDR3 DNA reads as TGTGCCAGCAGCCCGGACCCAAGGGGGAGGGACATTCAGTACTTC. Protein: CASSPDPRGRDIQYF. Complete variable domain (other parts from reference TRBV9 and TRBJ2-4): DSGVTQTPKHLITATGQRVTLRCSPRSGDLSVYWYQQSLDQGLQFLIQYYNGEERAKGNILERFSAQQFPDLHSELNLSSLELGDSALYFCASSPDPRGRDIQYFGAGTRLSVL.